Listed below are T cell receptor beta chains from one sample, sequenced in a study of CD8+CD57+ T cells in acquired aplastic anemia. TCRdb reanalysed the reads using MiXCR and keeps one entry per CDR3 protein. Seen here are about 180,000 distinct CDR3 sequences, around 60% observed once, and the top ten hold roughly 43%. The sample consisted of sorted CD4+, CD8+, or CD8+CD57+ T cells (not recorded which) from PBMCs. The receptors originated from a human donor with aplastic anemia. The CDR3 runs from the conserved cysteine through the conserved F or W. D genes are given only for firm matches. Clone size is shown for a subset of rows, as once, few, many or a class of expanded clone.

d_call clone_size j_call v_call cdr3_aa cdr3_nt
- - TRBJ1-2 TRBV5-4 CASAETANYGYTF TGTGCCAGCGCCGAGACAGCTAACTATGGCTACACCTTC
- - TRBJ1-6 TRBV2 CASSGFQGGNSPLHF TGTGCCAGCAGTGGGTTCCAAGGAGGTAATTCACCCCTCCACTTT
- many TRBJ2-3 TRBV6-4 CASSEGGSDTQYF TGTGCCAGCAGTGAGGGGGGATCAGATACGCAGTATTTT
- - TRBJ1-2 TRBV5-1 CASSLVSGNDYGYTF TGCGCCAGCAGCTTGGTGTCCGGAAACGATTATGGCTACACCTTC
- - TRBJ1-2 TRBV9 CASSEGPLGSYNGYTF TGTGCCAGCAGTGAAGGGCCTCTGGGGTCCTACAATGGCTACACCTTC
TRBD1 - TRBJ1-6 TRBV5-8 CASSLEGTAARSLHF TGTGCCAGCAGCTTGGAGGGGACAGCCGCGAGGTCCCTCCACTTT
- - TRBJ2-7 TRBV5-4 CASSVGAGSSYEQYF TGTGCCAGCAGCGTAGGGGCAGGGAGCTCCTACGAGCAGTACTTC
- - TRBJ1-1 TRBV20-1 CSAQDRSAPNTEAFF TGCAGTGCCCAAGACAGGTCGGCACCGAACACTGAAGCTTTCTTT
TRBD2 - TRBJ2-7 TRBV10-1 CASSESPVTSGEQYF TGCGCCAGCAGTGAGTCCCCGGTCACTAGCGGCGAGCAGTACTTC
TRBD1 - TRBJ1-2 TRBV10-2 CASSDRGLSGYTF TGCGCCAGCAGTGACAGGGGGCTATCTGGCTACACCTTC
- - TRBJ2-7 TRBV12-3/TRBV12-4 CASSRRTYEQYF TGTGCCAGCAGTCGGCGGACCTACGAGCAGTACTTC
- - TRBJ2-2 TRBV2 CASSFGRIYTGEPFF TGTGCCAGCAGTTTCGGACGGATCTACACCGGGGAGCCGTTTTTT
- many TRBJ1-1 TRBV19 CASKRTEAFF TGTGCCAGCAAGCGCACTGAAGCTTTCTTT
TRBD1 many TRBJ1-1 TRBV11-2 CASSLVRGANTEAFF TGTGCCAGCAGCTTAGTCAGGGGGGCGAACACTGAAGCTTTCTTT
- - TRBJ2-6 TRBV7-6 CASSLQGTGANVLTF TGTGCCAGCAGCTTACAGGGCACTGGGGCCAACGTCCTGACTTTC
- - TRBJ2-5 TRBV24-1 CATRRRASQETQYF TGTGCCACCCGTCGAAGGGCCTCACAAGAGACCCAGTACTTC
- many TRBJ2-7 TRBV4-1 CASSQGRESSYEQYF TGCGCCAGCAGCCAGGGGCGGGAAAGCTCCTACGAGCAGTACTTC
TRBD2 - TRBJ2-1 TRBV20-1 CSAGLAGVNNEQFF TGCAGTGCCGGTTTGGCGGGGGTTAACAATGAGCAGTTCTTC
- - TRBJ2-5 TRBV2 CASSEEETQYF TGTGCCAGCAGTGAAGAAGAGACCCAGTACTTC
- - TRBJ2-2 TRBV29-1 CSVQDSYTGELFF TGCAGCGTCCAGGACAGCTACACCGGGGAGCTGTTTTTT
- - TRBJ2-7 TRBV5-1 CASGLRTTDFDEQYF TGCGCCAGCGGCCTGAGAACGACAGACTTTGACGAGCAGTACTTC
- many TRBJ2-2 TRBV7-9 CASEGIPNTGELFF TGTGCCAGCGAGGGAATCCCAAACACCGGGGAGCTGTTTTTT
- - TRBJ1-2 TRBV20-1 CSAPPFTF TGCAGTGCACCCCCGTTCACCTTC
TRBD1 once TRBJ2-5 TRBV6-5 CASSRSTGEQETQYF TGTGCCAGCAGTCGTTCGACAGGGGAGCAAGAGACCCAGTACTTC
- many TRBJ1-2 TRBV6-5 CASRSLLGPEGYTF TGTGCCAGCAGGTCATTGTTGGGTCCGGAAGGCTACACCTTC
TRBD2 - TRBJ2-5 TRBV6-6 CASSPNPTSDETQYF TGTGCCAGCAGCCCGAACCCGACTAGCGACGAGACCCAGTACTTC
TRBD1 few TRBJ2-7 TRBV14 CARDQGDGSEQYF TGTGCTAGAGATCAGGGGGACGGTTCCGAGCAGTACTTC
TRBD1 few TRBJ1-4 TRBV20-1 CSASRDRDGEKLFF TGCAGTGCTAGCCGCGACAGGGACGGAGAAAAACTGTTTTTT
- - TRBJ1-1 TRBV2 CASSIERDTEAFF TGTGCCAGCAGTATTGAAAGGGACACTGAAGCTTTCTTT
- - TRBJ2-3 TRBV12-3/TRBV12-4 CAIIRQAGDTQYF TGTGCCATCATTAGACAAGCTGGAGATACGCAGTATTTT
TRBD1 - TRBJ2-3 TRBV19 CASGPGQGGRDTQYF TGTGCCAGTGGTCCGGGACAGGGTGGGAGAGATACGCAGTATTTT
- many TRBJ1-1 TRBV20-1 CSARGVRGQLNTEAFF TGCAGTGCTAGAGGGGTCCGGGGGCAATTGAACACTGAAGCTTTCTTT
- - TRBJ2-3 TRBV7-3 CASSFSAGANTDTQYF TGTGCCAGCAGCTTTTCTGCGGGGGCGAACACAGATACGCAGTATTTT
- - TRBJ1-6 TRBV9 CASSVAWGPYNSPLHF TGTGCCAGCAGCGTAGCCTGGGGGCCCTATAATTCACCCCTCCACTTT
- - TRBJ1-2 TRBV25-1 CASSERWGWGNYGYTF TGTGCCAGCAGTGAACGGTGGGGTTGGGGTAACTATGGCTACACCTTC
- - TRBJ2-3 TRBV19 CASSKDTDTQYF TGTGCCAGTAGCAAGGATACGGATACGCAGTATTTT
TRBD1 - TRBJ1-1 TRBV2 CASKGRGLSGAFF TGTGCCAGCAAAGGCAGGGGGTTGAGTGGAGCTTTCTTT
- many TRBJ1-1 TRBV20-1 CSARDYRVRTEAFF TGCAGTGCTAGAGATTACAGGGTGAGAACTGAAGCTTTCTTT
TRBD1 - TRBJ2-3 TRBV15 CATIEGTGSDTQYF TGTGCCACCATCGAGGGGACAGGGTCGGATACGCAGTATTTT
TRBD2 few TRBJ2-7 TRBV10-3 CAIRVAGTGNEQYF TGTGCCATCAGAGTAGCGGGGACGGGGAACGAGCAGTACTTC
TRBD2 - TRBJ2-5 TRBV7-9 CASSLLAGVETQYF TGTGCCAGCAGCCTCCTAGCGGGAGTAGAGACCCAGTACTTC
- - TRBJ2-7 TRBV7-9 CASSFFEETYEQYF TGTGCCAGCAGCTTCTTTGAGGAAACCTACGAGCAGTACTTC
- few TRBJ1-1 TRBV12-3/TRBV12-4 CASSRLNTEAFF TGTGCCAGCAGTCGCTTGAACACTGAAGCTTTCTTT
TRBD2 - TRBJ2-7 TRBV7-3 CASSSGLAGSYEQYF TGTGCCAGCAGCTCTGGACTAGCGGGGTCCTACGAGCAGTACTTC
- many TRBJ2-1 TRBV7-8 CASSLRTLDNEQFF TGTGCCAGCAGCTTAAGGACATTAGACAATGAGCAGTTCTTC
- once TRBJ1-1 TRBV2 CASSYEGGRIAEAFF TGTGCCAGCAGTTACGAGGGGGGGAGGATAGCTGAAGCTTTCTTT
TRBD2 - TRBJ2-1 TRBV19 CASSTGTSGYNEQFF TGTGCCAGTAGTACCGGGACTAGCGGCTACAATGAGCAGTTCTTC
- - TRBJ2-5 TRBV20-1 CSGLAGAYQETQYF TGCAGTGGACTGGCGGGGGCCTACCAAGAGACCCAGTACTTC
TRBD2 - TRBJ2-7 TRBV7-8 CASRSTSGGRAAHEQYF TGTGCCAGTAGGTCGACTAGCGGGGGGAGGGCTGCCCACGAGCAGTACTTC
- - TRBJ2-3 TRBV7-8 CATLGPTDTQYF TGTGCCACCTTAGGGCCGACAGATACGCAGTATTTT
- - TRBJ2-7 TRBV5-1 CASSPSLTPLQGYEQYF TGTGCCAGCTCACCATCCCTTACGCCTCTCCAAGGGTACGAGCAGTACTTC
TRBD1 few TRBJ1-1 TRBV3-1 CASSLLPPGQGANTEAFF TGTGCCAGCAGCCTACTTCCCCCGGGACAGGGGGCGAACACTGAAGCTTTCTTT
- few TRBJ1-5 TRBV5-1 CARREEVSNQPQHF TGCGCCAGGCGAGAAGAGGTGAGCAATCAGCCCCAGCATTTT